The 6 T cell receptor beta chains reported below all come from one sample, sequenced in a study of blood T cell repertoires in COVID-19. Libraries were prepared by immunoSEQ multiplex PCR; TCRdb keeps only in-frame clonotypes and omits some of them. The table shows around 300,000 clones, with about 91% occurring only once. Sequenced sample: peripheral blood. The receptors here all came from a woman aged 25 to 39 with COVID-19, enrolled during active disease.

V usage is TRBV15 and J usage is TRBJ2-2; TRBD2 matches 11 bases. Trimming removed 8 bases from V and 7 bases from J; junction bases left unmatched: 6. The CDR3 length is 14 residues. Germline V gives CDR1 LNHNV, CDR2 YYDKDF (reference sequence). The CDR3 sequence: CATSSGLAVGELFF. DNA of the CDR3: TGTGCCACCTCCTCGGGACTAGCGGTCGGGGAGCTGTTTTTT.

The chain couples TRBV4-2 to TRBJ2-7; maybe TRBD2 (6 bases). Germline V gene data show CDR1 as LGHNA and CDR2 as YNFKEQ. Trimming pared 0 bases from V and 3 bases from J, leaving 12 bases between. The CDR3 has 15 amino acids. Written as DNA, the CDR3 is TGTGCCAGCAGCCAAGATTCGGAGGGGAGCTACGAGCAGTACTTC. Protein: CASSQDSEGSYEQYF.

The chain links TRBV4-3 to TRBJ2-1, with 11 bases identical to TRBD2. J lost 3 bases, V lost 4 bases, and 11 bases had no gene match. From germline, CDR1 is LGHNA and CDR2 YSLEER. The length of the CDR3 is 18 residues. As DNA, the CDR3 is TGCGCCAGCAGCCCTACAGATAGCGGGGGGGCACTCTACAATGAGCAGTTCTTC. Protein product: CASSPTDSGGALYNEQFF.

V usage is TRBV6-5 and J usage is TRBJ2-7, with no clear D. V shed 0 bases and J shed 1 base, with 10 bases lying between them. Germline V gene lookup returns CDR1 MNHEY and CDR2 SVGAGI. This CDR3 comprises 15 residues. The CDR3: CASSYSIVASYEQYV. CDR3 coding DNA: TGTGCCAGCAGTTACTCAATAGTAGCTTCCTACGAGCAGTACGTC.

The CDR3 DNA reads as TGTGCCAGCAGCTTGACGGGTCCGGTCTACGAGCAGTACTTC. Protein: CASSLTGPVYEQYF. The chain links TRBV11-2 to TRBJ2-7; unclear D gene. The CDR3 sequence is 14 residues long. The germline V gene has CDR1 SGHAT and CDR2 FQNNGV. The ends were cut back, 3 bases at V and 3 bases at J, with 12 bases in the middle. Complete variable domain (other parts from reference TRBV11-2 and TRBJ2-7): EAGVAQSPRYKIIEKRQSVAFWCNPISGHATLYWYQQILGQGPKLLIQFQNNGVVDDSQLPKDRFSAERLKGVDSTLKIQPAKLEDSAVYLCASSLTGPVYEQYFGPGTRLTVT.

The rearrangement uses TRBV7-8 and TRBJ2-7, with D possibly TRBD2 on 5 matching bases. Trimming cost V 1 base and J 5 bases, with 9 bases left between them. The CDR3 totals 13 residues. Germline lookup yields CDR1 SGHVS and CDR2 FQNEAQ. The DNA of the CDR3 is TGTGCCAGCAGCTTAGTCGCGGGCCACGAGCAGTACTTC. Protein product: CASSLVAGHEQYF.